The 25 T cell receptor beta chains presented below share a single source sample, sequenced in a study of blood T cell repertoires in COVID-19. Assay: immunoSEQ multiplex PCR; the TCRdb copy retains only in-frame clones and omits some. The table lists tens of thousands of clones, roughly 89% of them singletons, with around half in the top ten. What was sequenced was peripheral blood. The source of these receptors is a human donor with acute or convalescent COVID-19. The donor label of this sample is uncertain.

The CDR3 DNA is TGTGCCAGCAGCTTAGCCGGGACAGAGTACGAGCAGTACTTC. This gives the protein CASSLAGTEYEQYF. This chain uses TRBV5-6 with TRBJ2-7, with 7 bases lining up with TRBD1. The germline CDR1 and CDR2 sequences are SGHDT and YYEEEE. CDR3 length: 14 residues. Trimming at V came to 2 bases and at J to 4 bases, leaving 6 bases not matched to a gene.

The rearrangement joins TRBV3-1 (or the pseudogene TRBV3-2) to TRBJ2-5, with 10 bases fitting TRBD2. With V trimmed by 0 bases and J by 1 base, 8 bases remained unmatched. Per germline, CDR1 LGHDT and CDR2 YNNKEL (reference sequence). The CDR3 has 18 residues. The CDR3 sequence: CASSQDGRLAGAQETQYF. The CDR3 nucleotides read TGTGCCAGCAGCCAAGATGGTCGTCTAGCGGGGGCCCAAGAGACCCAGTACTTC.

This chain uses TRBV28 with TRBJ1-2, with D tentatively TRBD1 (5 bases). Germline V CDR1 and CDR2: MDHEN, SYDVKM. CDR3 length: 13 amino acids. V lost 6 bases to trimming and J lost 1 base, with 9 bases between them. The CDR3 is CASSPTVNYGYTF. The CDR3 DNA is TGTGCCAGCAGCCCGACAGTTAACTATGGCTACACCTTC.

V usage is TRBV5-1 and J usage is TRBJ1-1; D is unclear. V dropped 5 bases and J dropped 4 bases, with 6 bases sitting between them. This CDR3 comprises 11 residues. Germline V gives CDR1 SGHRS, CDR2 YFSETQ. The CDR3 reads CASRVSTEAFF. For the CDR3, the DNA is TGCGCCAGCAGGGTTAGCACTGAAGCTTTCTTT.

The V and J genes are TRBV18 and TRBJ2-1, with 10 positions matching TRBD2. The CDR3 runs to 15 residues. Germline V CDR1 and CDR2: KGHSH, LQKENI. The trim removed 2 bases at V and 9 bases at J, leaving 7 bases unmatched. The CDR3 DNA follows: TGTGCCAGCTCACCAGAGCTAGCGGGAGAATCTGAGCAGTTCTTC. Its protein product is CASSPELAGESEQFF.

This clone was observed a handful of times. Distinct nucleotide sequences in the sample also encode this CDR3. The chain links TRBV6-6 to TRBJ1-5, with TRBD1 identical over 11 bases. The V gene's germline CDR1 is MNHNY and CDR2 SVGAGI (reference sequence). V shed 5 bases and J 4 bases; nucleotides not matched to a gene: 7. The CDR3 consists of 16 residues. CDR3 residues: CASSRLGTGGNQPQHF. CDR3 bases: TGTGCCAGCAGTCGGCTAGGGACAGGGGGGAATCAGCCCCAGCATTTT.

The V gene is TRBV29-1, the J gene TRBJ2-7; TRBD1 aligns across 8 bases. The germline CDR1 and CDR2 sequences are SQVTM and ANQGSEA. Losses at the gene ends were 7 bases for V and 6 bases for J; bases not matched to a gene: 8. The length of the CDR3 is 12 residues. The CDR3 region is CSGGQGAGEQYF. CDR3 in DNA: TGCAGCGGTGGGCAGGGGGCGGGCGAGCAGTACTTC.

The chain is built from TRBV19 and TRBJ2-3, with TRBD2 matching over 10 bases. Germline V CDR1 and CDR2: LNHDA, SQIVND (reference sequence). This CDR3 has 17 residues. Unmatched junction bases numbered 12, after V lost 3 bases and J lost 6 bases. As DNA, the CDR3 is TGTGCCAGTAGTATGACCGGGCCTAGCGGGAGTAAGGATACGCAGTATTTT. This gives the protein CASSMTGPSGSKDTQYF.

This clone came up once. The genes are TRBV5-5 and TRBJ1-2, with 8 bases that match TRBD1. The V and J ends lost 4 bases and 8 bases, in that order; junction bases with no gene match: 7. The CDR3 covers 13 residues. The V gene's germline CDR1 is SGHKS and CDR2 YYEKEE (reference sequence). CDR3 coding DNA: TGTGCCAGCAGCCCCTCAGGGGGCGACGGCTACACCTTC. Translating gives CASSPSGGDGYTF.

The chain employs TRBV11-2 and TRBJ1-3; perhaps TRBD1 as D (5 bases). The CDR3 has 18 amino acids. Germline V gene data show CDR1 as SGHAT and CDR2 as FQNNGV. Between the trimmed V and J ends, which lost 0 bases and 2 bases, there was a span of 17 bases. The CDR3 protein is CASSLDPGRQRTGNTIYF. DNA of the CDR3: TGTGCCAGCAGCTTAGATCCAGGGAGGCAGAGGACTGGAAACACCATATATTTT.

The chain combines TRBV2 with TRBJ1-2, with 10 bases lining up with TRBD1. With 6 bases clipped from V and 4 bases from J, the junction kept 5 bases outside the gene matches. In germline, CDR1 is SNHLY, CDR2 FYNNEI. This CDR3 region has 14 residues. CDR3 sequence (DNA): TGTGCCAGCAGCGTAGGACAGGGGGTCTATGGCTACACCTTC. It is translated as CASSVGQGVYGYTF.

This rearrangement joins TRBV7-9 to TRBJ1-4, with D hard to call. Germline V lookup: CDR1 SEHNR, CDR2 FQNEAQ (reference sequence). CDR3 length equals 11 residues. V gave up 7 bases and J gave up 6 bases, with 6 bases separating them. The CDR3: CASTLDEKLFF. In DNA form, the CDR3 reads TGTGCCAGCACCCTTGATGAAAAACTGTTTTTT.

This clone showed up just a few times. The rearrangement links TRBV25-1 to TRBJ2-6; 11 bases line up with TRBD1. Germline CDR1 MGHDK, CDR2 SYGVNS. The junction had 6 bases not matched to a gene; V was cut back by 7 bases and J by 1 base. CDR3 length equals 17 residues. The CDR3 loop reads CASTGQGAVSGANVLTF. The CDR3 bases are TGTGCCAGCACTGGACAGGGGGCTGTTTCTGGGGCCAACGTCCTGACTTTC.

The J gene is TRBJ2-5, the V gene TRBV5-8, with D hard to call. Per germline, CDR1 SGHTS and CDR2 YDEGEE. Deletions cut 6 bases from V and 5 bases from J, with 17 bases between. The CDR3 length is 14 residues. This CDR3 is CASIGLWYGETQYF. CDR3 nucleotides: TGTGCCAGCATTGGGTTGTGGTACGGGGAGACCCAGTACTTC.

This chain joins TRBV7-9 and TRBJ1-1; 8 positions agree with TRBD1. V gave up 5 bases and J gave up 2 bases; unmatched junction bases: 7. Germline loops: CDR1 SEHNR, CDR2 FQNEAQ (reference sequence). The CDR3 covers 15 residues. CDR3: CASSATGGSNTEAFF. Here the CDR3 DNA reads TGTGCCAGCAGCGCAACAGGGGGATCAAACACTGAAGCTTTCTTT. Based on the CDR3 plus reference TRBV7-9 and TRBJ1-1, the full variable domain is DTGVSQNPRHKITKRGQNVTFRCDPISEHNRLYWYRQTLGQGPEFLTYFQNEAQLEKSRLLSDRFSAERPKGSFSTLEIQRTEQGDSAMYLCASSATGGSNTEAFFGQGTRLTVV.

The genes are TRBV9 and TRBJ2-1; TRBD1 matches at 8 bases. Per the germline V gene, CDR1 is SGDLS and CDR2 is YYNGEE. There are 15 residues in the CDR3. With V trimmed by 7 bases and J by 0 bases, 6 bases remained unmatched. In DNA form, the CDR3 reads TGTGCCAGCGGAGGACAGGGAGTCTCCTACAATGAGCAGTTCTTC. As protein: CASGGQGVSYNEQFF.

The gene calls are TRBV14 and TRBJ1-2; maybe TRBD1 (5 bases). There are 14 residues in the CDR3. Germline V gives CDR1 SGHDN, CDR2 FVKESK. V shed 3 bases and J shed 5 bases, with 13 bases lying between them. The CDR3 nucleotides read TGTGCCAGCAGCCAGGAGGGACCGCAATATGGCTACACCTTC. Translating it yields CASSQEGPQYGYTF.

A few counts support this clone. This chain uses TRBV11-2 with TRBJ2-5; possibly TRBD2 for D (6 bases). Germline V gives CDR1 SGHAT, CDR2 FQNNGV. The length of the CDR3 is 15 residues. Trimming pared 0 bases from V and 5 bases from J, leaving 13 bases between. The CDR3 loop is CASSLDNGSGETQYF. The CDR3 DNA follows: TGTGCCAGCAGCTTAGATAACGGGAGCGGGGAGACCCAGTACTTC. The full variable domain, with the rest looked up from reference TRBV11-2 and TRBJ2-5, is EAGVAQSPRYKIIEKRQSVAFWCNPISGHATLYWYQQILGQGPKLLIQFQNNGVVDDSQLPKDRFSAERLKGVDSTLKIQPAKLEDSAVYLCASSLDNGSGETQYFGPGTRLLVL.

The chain carries TRBV19 and TRBJ1-2, with D perhaps matching TRBD1 (5 bases). Trimming removed 7 bases at V and 6 bases at J, with 21 bases between. CDR1 is LNHDA, CDR2 SQIVND, per germline (reference sequence). The CDR3 is made up of 15 amino acids. The CDR3 sequence: CASIKRGEEGNGYTF. CDR3 coding DNA: TGTGCCAGTATCAAAAGGGGAGAGGAGGGGAATGGCTACACCTTC.

The genes are TRBV19 and TRBJ2-5, with TRBD2 matching 11 bases. The germline CDR1 and CDR2 sequences are LNHDA and SQIVND (reference sequence). CDR3 size: 15 residues. V shed 3 bases and J 4 bases; nucleotides not matched to a gene: 4. The DNA for the CDR3 is TGTGCCAGTAGTATTGGGACTAGCGGCAGAGAGACCCAGTACTTC. Amino acid sequence: CASSIGTSGRETQYF.

This chain joins TRBV29-1 and TRBJ2-3; a possible D gene is TRBD2 (5 bases). Deletions cut 4 bases from V and 1 base from J, with 15 bases between. Germline values: CDR1 SQVTM, CDR2 ANQGSEA. The CDR3 runs to 15 residues. CDR3 sequence reads: CSVADSPIRTDTQYF. The CDR3 nucleotides read TGCAGCGTTGCGGACTCGCCGATTCGCACAGATACGCAGTATTTT.

The V and J genes are TRBV4-2 and TRBJ1-5; TRBD1 matches 10 bases. Trimming removed 6 bases from V and 0 bases from J; junction bases left unmatched: 5. Germline loops: CDR1 LGHNA, CDR2 YNFKEQ. The CDR3 extends over 16 amino acids. The CDR3 spells CASRAGDRGSNQPQHF. The CDR3 DNA is TGTGCCAGCAGAGCAGGGGACAGGGGTAGCAATCAGCCCCAGCATTTT.

The chain recombines TRBV28 with TRBJ1-1, with D tentatively TRBD1 (6 bases). This CDR3 is 16 amino acids long. Germline V CDR1 and CDR2: MDHEN, SYDVKM. Trimming took 5 bases from V and 4 from J, leaving 20 bases between them. The CDR3 reads CASSPSGGGAATEAFF. DNA for the CDR3: TGTGCCAGCAGTCCCAGTGGGGGGGGCGCGGCCACTGAAGCTTTCTTT.

The genes are TRBV7-2 and TRBJ2-7; D is possibly TRBD2 (5 bases). CDR3 length: 17 residues. The V end lost 5 bases, the J end lost 0 bases, and 20 bases lay between the germline ends. Germline loops: CDR1 SGHTA, CDR2 FQGNSA. The CDR3 protein is CASSPVGGGRISYEQYF. The CDR3 nucleotides read TGTGCCAGCAGCCCAGTGGGTGGAGGCAGAATCTCCTACGAGCAGTACTTC.

This clone was recorded once. This chain joins TRBV19 and TRBJ1-1; unclear D gene. The V gene lost 6 bases and the J gene lost 1 base, with 15 bases spanning the gap. CDR1 and CDR2 from the germline V gene are LNHDA and SQIVND (reference sequence). The CDR3 is 15 amino acids. The CDR3 sequence: CASRARSLPNTEAFF. CDR3 bases: TGTGCCAGTAGGGCCCGGAGTTTACCGAACACTGAAGCTTTCTTT.